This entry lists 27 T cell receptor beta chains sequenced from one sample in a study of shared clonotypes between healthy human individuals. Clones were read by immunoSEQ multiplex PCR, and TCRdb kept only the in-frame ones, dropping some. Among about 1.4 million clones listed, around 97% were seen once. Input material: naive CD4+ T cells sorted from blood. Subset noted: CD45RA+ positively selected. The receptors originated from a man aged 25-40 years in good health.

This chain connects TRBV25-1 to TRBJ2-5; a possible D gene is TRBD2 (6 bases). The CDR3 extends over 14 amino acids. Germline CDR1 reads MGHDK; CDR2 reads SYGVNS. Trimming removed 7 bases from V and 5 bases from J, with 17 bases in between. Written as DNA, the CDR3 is TGTGCCAGCACCCCTGGGACTGCCGGGGAGACCCAGTACTTC. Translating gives CASTPGTAGETQYF.

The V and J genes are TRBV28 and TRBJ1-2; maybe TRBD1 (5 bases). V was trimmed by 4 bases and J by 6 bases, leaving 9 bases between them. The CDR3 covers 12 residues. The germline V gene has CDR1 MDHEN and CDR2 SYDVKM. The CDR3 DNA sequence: TGTGCCAGCAGTTCGTCAGGGAATGGCTACACCTTC. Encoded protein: CASSSSGNGYTF.

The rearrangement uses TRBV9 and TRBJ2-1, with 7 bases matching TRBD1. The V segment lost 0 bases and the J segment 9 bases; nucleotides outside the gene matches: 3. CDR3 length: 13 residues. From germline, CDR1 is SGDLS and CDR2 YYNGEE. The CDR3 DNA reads TGTGCCAGCAGCGTAGCCCACAGGGGTGAGCAGTTCTTC. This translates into CASSVAHRGEQFF. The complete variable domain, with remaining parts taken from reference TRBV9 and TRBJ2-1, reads DSGVTQTPKHLITATGQRVTLRCSPRSGDLSVYWYQQSLDQGLQFLIQYYNGEERAKGNILERFSAQQFPDLHSELNLSSLELGDSALYFCASSVAHRGEQFFGPGTRLTVL.

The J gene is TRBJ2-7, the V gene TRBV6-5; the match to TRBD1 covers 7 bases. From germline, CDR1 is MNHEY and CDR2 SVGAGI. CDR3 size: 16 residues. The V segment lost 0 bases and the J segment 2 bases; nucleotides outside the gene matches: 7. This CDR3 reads CASSYSTGLSPYEQYF. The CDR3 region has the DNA TGTGCCAGCAGTTACTCGACAGGGCTTTCCCCCTACGAGCAGTACTTC.

The chain's CDR3 is CASSLLAAYEQYF. The CDR3 DNA follows: TGTGCCAGCAGTTTGTTGGCGGCCTACGAGCAGTACTTC. This chain joins TRBV28 and TRBJ2-7; no definite D call. Deletions cut 3 bases from V and 2 bases from J, with 8 bases between. Germline CDR1 reads MDHEN; CDR2 reads SYDVKM. The CDR3 extends over 13 amino acids.

Here the CDR3 DNA reads TGTGCCAGCAGCCCCGATGTTAAGGGCTACACCTTC. Its translation is CASSPDVKGYTF. The chain uses TRBV28 and TRBJ1-2, with D unresolved. Trimming left V 6 bases short and J 8 bases short, with 13 bases between. Germline V gives CDR1 MDHEN, CDR2 SYDVKM. The CDR3 loop spans 12 amino acids.

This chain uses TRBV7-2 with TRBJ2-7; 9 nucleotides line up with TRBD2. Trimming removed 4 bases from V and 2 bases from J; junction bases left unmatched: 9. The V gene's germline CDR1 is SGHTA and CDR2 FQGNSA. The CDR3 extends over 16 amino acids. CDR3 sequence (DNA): TGTGCCAGCAGCTACGTTCCGGGACTAGCTACCTACGAGCAGTACTTC. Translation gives CASSYVPGLATYEQYF.

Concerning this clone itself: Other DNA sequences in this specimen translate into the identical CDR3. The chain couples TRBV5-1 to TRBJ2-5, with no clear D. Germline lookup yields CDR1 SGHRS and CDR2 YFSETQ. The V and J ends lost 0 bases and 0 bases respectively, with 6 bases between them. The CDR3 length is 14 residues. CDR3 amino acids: CASSLAGYQETQYF. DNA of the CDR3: TGCGCCAGCAGCTTGGCAGGTTACCAAGAGACCCAGTACTTC.

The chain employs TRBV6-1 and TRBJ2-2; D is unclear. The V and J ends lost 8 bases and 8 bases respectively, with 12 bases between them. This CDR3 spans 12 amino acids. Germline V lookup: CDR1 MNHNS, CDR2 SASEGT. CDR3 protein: CASCMGFGELFF. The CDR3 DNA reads TGTGCCAGCTGCATGGGCTTTGGGGAGCTGTTTTTT.

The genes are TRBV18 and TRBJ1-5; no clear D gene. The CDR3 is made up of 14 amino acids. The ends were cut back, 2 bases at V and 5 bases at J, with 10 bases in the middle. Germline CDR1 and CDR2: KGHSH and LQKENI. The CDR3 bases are TGTGCCAGCTCACCAATGGGTTGGGATCAGCCCCAGCATTTT. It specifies CASSPMGWDQPQHF.

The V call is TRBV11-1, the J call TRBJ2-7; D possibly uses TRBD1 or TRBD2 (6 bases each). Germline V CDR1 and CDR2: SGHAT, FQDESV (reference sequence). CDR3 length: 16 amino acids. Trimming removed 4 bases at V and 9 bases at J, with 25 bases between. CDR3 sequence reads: CASSWGARTALRRQYF. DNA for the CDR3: TGTGCCAGCAGCTGGGGGGCTAGGACAGCCCTTCGGCGGCAGTACTTC.

CDR3: CASRPLAGERGNEQFF. CDR3 coding DNA: TGTGCCAGCAGACCACTAGCGGGAGAAAGGGGGAATGAGCAGTTCTTC. The chain links TRBV27 to TRBJ2-1, with 11 nucleotides matching TRBD2. The CDR3 contains 16 residues. Germline trimming cut 6 bases from V and 7 bases from J; bases unmatched to any gene: 11. Germline CDR1 MNHEY, CDR2 SMNVEV (reference sequence).

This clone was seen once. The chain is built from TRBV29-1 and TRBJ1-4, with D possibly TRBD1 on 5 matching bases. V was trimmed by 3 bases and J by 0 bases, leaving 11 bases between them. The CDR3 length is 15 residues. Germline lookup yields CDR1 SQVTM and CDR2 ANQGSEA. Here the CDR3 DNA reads TGCAGCGTTGAGGAGGGACCTGCAACTAATGAAAAACTGTTTTTT. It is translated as CSVEEGPATNEKLFF. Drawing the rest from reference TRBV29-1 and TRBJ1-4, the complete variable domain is SAVISQKPSRDICQRGTSLTIQCQVDSQVTMMFWYRQQPGQSLTLIATANQGSEATYESGFVIDKFPISRPNLTFSTLTVSNMSPEDSSIYLCSVEEGPATNEKLFFGSGTQLSVL.

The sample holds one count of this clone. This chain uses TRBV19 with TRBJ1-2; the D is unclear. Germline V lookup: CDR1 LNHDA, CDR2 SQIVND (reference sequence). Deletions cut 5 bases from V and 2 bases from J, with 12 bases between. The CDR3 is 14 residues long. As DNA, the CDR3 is TGTGCCAGTAGTGCCAACTTTGAAAACTATGGCTACACCTTC. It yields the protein CASSANFENYGYTF.

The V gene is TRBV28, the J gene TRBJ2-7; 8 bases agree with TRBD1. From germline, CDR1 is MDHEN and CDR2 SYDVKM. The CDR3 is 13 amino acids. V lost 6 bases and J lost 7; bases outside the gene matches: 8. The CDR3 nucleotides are TGTGCCAGCAGCTCGTATCAGGGGGCTGAGCAGTACTTC. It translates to CASSSYQGAEQYF.

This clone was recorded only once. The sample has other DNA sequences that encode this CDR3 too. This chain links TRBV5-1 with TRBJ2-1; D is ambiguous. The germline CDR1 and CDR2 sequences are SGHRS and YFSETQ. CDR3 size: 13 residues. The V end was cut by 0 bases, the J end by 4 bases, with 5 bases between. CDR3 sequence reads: CASSLGQYNEQFF. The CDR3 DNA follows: TGCGCCAGCAGCTTGGGGCAGTACAATGAGCAGTTCTTC.

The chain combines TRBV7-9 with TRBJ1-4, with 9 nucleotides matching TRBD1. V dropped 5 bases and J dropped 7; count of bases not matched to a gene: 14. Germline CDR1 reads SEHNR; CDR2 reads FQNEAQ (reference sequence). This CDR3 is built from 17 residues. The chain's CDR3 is CASSKTPTGTGIEKLFF. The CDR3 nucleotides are TGTGCCAGCAGCAAGACTCCTACCGGGACAGGGATTGAAAAACTGTTTTTT.

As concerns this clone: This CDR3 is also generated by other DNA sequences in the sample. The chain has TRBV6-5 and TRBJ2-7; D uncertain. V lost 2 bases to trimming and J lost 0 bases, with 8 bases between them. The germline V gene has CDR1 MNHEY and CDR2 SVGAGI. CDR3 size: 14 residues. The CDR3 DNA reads TGTGCCAGCAGTTACACCAGGAGCTCCTACGAGCAGTACTTC. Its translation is CASSYTRSSYEQYF.

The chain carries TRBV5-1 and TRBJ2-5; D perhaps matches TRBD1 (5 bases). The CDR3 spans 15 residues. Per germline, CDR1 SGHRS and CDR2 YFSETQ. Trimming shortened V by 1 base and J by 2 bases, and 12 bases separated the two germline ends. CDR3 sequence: CASSLNQGKQETQYF. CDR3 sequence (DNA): TGCGCCAGCAGCTTGAACCAGGGAAAGCAAGAGACCCAGTACTTC.

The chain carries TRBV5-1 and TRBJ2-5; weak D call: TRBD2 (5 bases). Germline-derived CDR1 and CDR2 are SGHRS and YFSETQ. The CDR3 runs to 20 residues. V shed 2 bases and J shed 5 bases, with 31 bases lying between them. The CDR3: CASSLSGNRGLSFSRETQYF. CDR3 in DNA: TGCGCCAGCAGCTTATCGGGGAACCGGGGTTTAAGCTTCTCTCGGGAGACCCAGTACTTC.

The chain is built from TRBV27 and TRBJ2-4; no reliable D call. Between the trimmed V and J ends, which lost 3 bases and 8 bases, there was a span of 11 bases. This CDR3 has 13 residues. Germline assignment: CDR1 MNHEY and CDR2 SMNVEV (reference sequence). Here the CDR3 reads CASSFRQMDIQYF. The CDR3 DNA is TGTGCCAGCAGTTTCCGGCAGATGGACATTCAGTACTTC.

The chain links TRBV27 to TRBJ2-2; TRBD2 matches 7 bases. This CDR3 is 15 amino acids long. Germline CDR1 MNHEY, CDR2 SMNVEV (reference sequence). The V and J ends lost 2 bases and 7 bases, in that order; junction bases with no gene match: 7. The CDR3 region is CASSLRAGAGGELFF. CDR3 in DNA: TGTGCCAGCAGTTTACGTGCGGGAGCTGGCGGGGAGCTGTTTTTT.

This chain's CDR3 is CASSLVAVTDTQYF. DNA of the CDR3: TGCGCCAGCAGCTTGGTTGCAGTCACAGATACGCAGTATTTT. This chain uses TRBV5-1 with TRBJ2-3; D is undetermined. CDR3 size: 14 residues. Between the trimmed V and J ends, which lost 0 bases and 2 bases, there was a span of 7 bases. The germline CDR1 and CDR2 sequences are SGHRS and YFSETQ.

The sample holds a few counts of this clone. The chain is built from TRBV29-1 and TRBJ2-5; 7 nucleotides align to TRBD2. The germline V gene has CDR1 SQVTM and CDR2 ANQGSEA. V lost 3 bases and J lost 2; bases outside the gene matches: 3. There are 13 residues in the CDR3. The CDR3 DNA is TGCAGCGTTGAGGCTAGCGGACAAGAGACCCAGTACTTC. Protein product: CSVEASGQETQYF.

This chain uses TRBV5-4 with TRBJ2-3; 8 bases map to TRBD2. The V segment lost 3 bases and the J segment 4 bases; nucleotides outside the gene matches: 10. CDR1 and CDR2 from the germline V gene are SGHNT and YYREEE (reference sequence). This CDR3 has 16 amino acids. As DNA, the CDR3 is TGTGCCAGCAGCTCCCCCGGGACTAGGACCGCAGATACGCAGTATTTT. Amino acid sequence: CASSSPGTRTADTQYF.

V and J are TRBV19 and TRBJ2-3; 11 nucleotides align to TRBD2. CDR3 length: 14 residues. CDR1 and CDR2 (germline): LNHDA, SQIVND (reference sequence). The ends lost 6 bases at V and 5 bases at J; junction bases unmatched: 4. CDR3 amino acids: CASSHSGREDTQYF. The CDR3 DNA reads TGTGCCAGTAGCCATAGCGGGAGGGAAGATACGCAGTATTTT.

CDR3 region: CASSTSYSNQPQHF. For the CDR3, the DNA is TGTGCCAGCAGTACATCATATAGCAATCAGCCCCAGCATTTT. The V call is TRBV2, the J call TRBJ1-5; no reliable D call. CDR3 length equals 14 residues. V was cut by 5 bases and J by 0 bases, with 8 bases left in between. Per the germline V gene, CDR1 is SNHLY and CDR2 is FYNNEI.